This T cell receptor beta chain was identified during a study of blood T cells in healthy people across ages. Study-wide results and limits: There were more naive CD4+ cells and higher diversity in long-lived donors than in aged donors. Per million T cells, TCR beta diversity dropped roughly linearly as age increased.

It was with a sample-barcoded 5' primer and a J-beta primer mix that a second PCR of roughly 7 to 12 cycles was run. TCRdb recomputed calls from the 5' RACE reads with MiXCR, one row per CDR3 protein. The sample yields some 760,000 distinct CDR3 sequences, roughly 25% seen once. The CDR3 sequence is 17 residues long. This clonotype showed up many times. Its target is unknown. These data also formed part of another study, on T cells of mothers and their children. From that report: Every mother produced more than 10 million TCR beta CDR3 reads, whereas every child provided several million.

What was sequenced was blood. The chain combines TRBV21-1 with TRBJ2-1; the table assigns TRBD1, which was not confirmed against the DNA. TRBV21-1 is described as a pseudogene. This TCR was sampled from a boy between 5 and 17 years old in good health. The CDR3 DNA follows: TGTGCCAGCAGCACCCAACTCGTACAGGGGATTAACAATGAGCAGTTCTTC. This encodes CASSTQLVQGINNEQFF.